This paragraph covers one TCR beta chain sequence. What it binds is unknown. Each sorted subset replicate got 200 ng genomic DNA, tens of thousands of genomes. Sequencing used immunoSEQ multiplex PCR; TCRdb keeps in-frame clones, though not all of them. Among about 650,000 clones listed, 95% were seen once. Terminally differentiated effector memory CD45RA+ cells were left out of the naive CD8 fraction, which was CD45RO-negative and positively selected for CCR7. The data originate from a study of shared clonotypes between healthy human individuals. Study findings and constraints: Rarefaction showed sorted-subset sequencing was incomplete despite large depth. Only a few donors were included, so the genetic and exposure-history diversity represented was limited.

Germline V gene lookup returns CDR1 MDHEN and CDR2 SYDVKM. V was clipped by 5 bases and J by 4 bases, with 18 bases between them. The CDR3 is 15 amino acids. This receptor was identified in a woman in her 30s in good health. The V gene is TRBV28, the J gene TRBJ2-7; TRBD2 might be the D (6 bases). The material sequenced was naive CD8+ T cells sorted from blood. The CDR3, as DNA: TGTGCCAGCAGTCCCCTAGGAGGGTCCGGGTACGAGCAGTACTTC. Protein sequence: CASSPLGGSGYEQYF.